This T cell receptor (beta chain) is drawn from a study of T cells in Graves' hyperthyroidism and ophthalmopathy. Findings and caveats of the study: Blood also held most thyroid clonotypes expanded beyond 0.001. Stable hyperthyroidism and ophthalmopathy were separated using 13 V-J signatures.

This clonotype was recorded many times. The target antigen is unknown. Template material for amplifying TCR beta CDR3 regions consisted of RNA transcripts. HTBI primers were the set used in a first-round RT-PCR of the TCR CDR3. TCRdb analysed the multiplex PCR reads with MiXCR anew, one entry per CDR3 protein. This table holds fewer than 650,000 distinct CDR3 sequences, over 12% found once. Criteria for exclusion of patients were uncontrolled infection, other autoimmune disease, pregnancy or lactation. From approximately 9.3 ml of fresh peripheral blood, PBMCs were isolated. Germline loops: CDR1 MDHEN, CDR2 SYDVKM. J was trimmed by 2 bases and V by 6 bases; bases with no gene match: 7. The CDR3 covers 15 residues.

Source material: blood. This rearrangement joins TRBV28 to TRBJ2-7; 10 nucleotides match TRBD1. The clonotype was recovered from a woman younger than 35 with Graves' ophthalmopathy. CDR3 amino acids: CASRTTGQGAYEQYF. The DNA for the CDR3 is TGTGCCAGCAGAACAACCGGACAGGGGGCCTACGAGCAGTACTTC.